The rows below give T cell receptor beta chains drawn from one sample of a study of blood T cell repertoires in COVID-19. Assay used: immunoSEQ multiplex PCR; TCRdb lists only in-frame clones, some missing. The sample records 200,000 to 300,000 clones, more than 80% being singletons. The sample consisted of peripheral blood. These receptors were taken from a woman in her forties with acute or convalescent COVID-19. Both conserved end residues are part of each CDR3. Fields, in order: V gene, CDR3 length, J gene, CDR3 protein.

>TRBV19|13|TRBJ2-1
CATRDRGLGEQFF
>TRBV19|15|TRBJ1-5
CASSIDGGGSQPQHF
>TRBV30|16|TRBJ1-2
CAWSPGGTVLTYGYTF
>TRBV3-1/TRBV3-2|14|TRBJ2-5
CASSQGTSSKTQYF
>TRBV5-1|14|TRBJ1-1
CASSPGHPNTEAFF
>TRBV15|14|TRBJ1-2
CATSRSRSDYGYTF
>TRBV5-1|14|TRBJ1-1
CASHRGWRDTEAFF
>TRBV9|14|TRBJ1-1
CASSPLGSRGEAFF
>TRBV18|14|TRBJ1-6
CASSPGTEPSPLHF
>TRBV18|12|TRBJ1-4
CASSPENEKLFF
>TRBV7-9|16|TRBJ1-1
CASTFPSTGVNTEAFF
>TRBV19|15|TRBJ1-1
CASLPGYPTNTEAFF
>TRBV4-1|18|TRBJ1-5
CASSQVNLGVSGNQPQHF
>TRBV7-9|17|TRBJ2-5
CASSPRSTGGLQETQYF
>TRBV4-1|15|TRBJ1-1
CASSQENRVHTEAFF
>TRBV5-1|21|TRBJ2-1
CASSFSPMVAGGFSSYNEQFF
>TRBV11-2|16|TRBJ1-3
CASSPQRTGVRNTIYF
>TRBV5-1|16|TRBJ2-3
CASSLKRTGGTDTQYF
>TRBV19|14|TRBJ1-4
CASWSGQGNEKLFF
>TRBV6-6|14|TRBJ1-1
CASSYSLPGTEAFF
>TRBV9|17|TRBJ1-6
CASSPGTGALHNSPLHF
>TRBV12-5|14|TRBJ2-5
CASGTWDSQETQYF
>TRBV12-5|14|TRBJ1-1
CASGLAPGQAEAFF
>TRBV6-1|15|TRBJ2-3
CASSYGTGGRDTQYF
>TRBV4-1|17|TRBJ1-1
CASSRGLPGEGNTEAFF
>TRBV11-2|12|TRBJ1-3
CASSPGVATIYF
>TRBV19|14|TRBJ1-5
CASSDGTAYQPQHF